This T cell receptor beta chain was sequenced during a study of T-cell memory formation after mild COVID-19. Study background: There were largely donor-specific TCR clusters.

TCRdb fed the 5' RACE reads into MiXCR, producing one record per CDR3 protein. The repertoire holds about 340,000 distinct CDR3 sequences, with 10% to 15% as singletons. For this clonotype: Its antigen is undetermined.

Study findings and constraints: Mainly CM and EM harbored the contracting CD4+ clones; mainly EMRA harbored the CD8+ ones. Clones that contracted from day 15 to 85 were balanced CD4/CD8, while later expanders leaned CD4+. Pre-infection memory already had some responding clones, implying cross-reactive memory joined.

The CDR3 is made up of 14 amino acids. The junction had 6 bases not matched to a gene; V was cut back by 7 bases and J by 3 bases. Germline CDR1 SQVTM, CDR2 ANQGSEA. The V call is TRBV29-1, the J call TRBJ2-2; the match to TRBD2 covers 9 bases. The sample was PBMCs or a T cell subset sorted from them (not recorded which). This clonotype originated in a man between 18 and 35 years old who had mild COVID-19 (a few samples of this study predate the infection). Cell type and time point are not known. This CDR3 reads CSGHAGGYTGELFF. As DNA, the CDR3 is TGCAGCGGACACGCGGGGGGGTACACCGGGGAGCTGTTTTTT.